The next 25 T cell receptor beta chains were all read from a single sample in a study of response to subunit inactivated influenza vaccine. TCRdb re-derived calls from the RT-PCR reads in MiXCR, one entry per CDR3 protein. The repertoire holds a few hundred thousand distinct CDR3 sequences, with about 15% as singletons. The material was PBMCs from blood, obtained 11 to 12 days after vaccination. Every receptor here comes from a man aged 50 or older who received an inactivated influenza vaccine.

This chain uses TRBV7-9 with TRBJ1-2, with a weak D call TRBD1 (6 bases). Between the trimmed V and J ends, which lost 4 bases and 4 bases, there was a span of 22 bases. This CDR3 contains 17 residues. CDR1 is SEHNR and CDR2 is FQNEAQ in the germline V gene (reference sequence). The CDR3, as DNA: TGTGCCAGCAGCTCCAGAGATCTCCCCGGGGGCGGCTATGGCTACACCTTC. Protein product: CASSSRDLPGGGYGYTF.

In its sample, this clonotype was seen many times. This chain connects TRBV12-3 or TRBV12-4 to TRBJ2-3, with TRBD2 matching over 8 bases. The CDR3 totals 14 residues. V dropped 5 bases and J dropped 4; count of bases not matched to a gene: 5. CDR3 nucleotides: TGTGCCAGCAGTGAGGGCGGGAGGTCAGATACGCAGTATTTT. It yields the protein CASSEGGRSDTQYF.

This clonotype was recorded a few times. The chain recombines TRBV28 with TRBJ1-2; TRBD1 matches 8 bases. The germline V gene encodes CDR1 MDHEN and CDR2 SYDVKM. With 0 bases clipped from V and 6 bases from J, the junction kept 12 bases outside the gene matches. The length of the CDR3 is 17 residues. The CDR3 coding sequence is TGTGCCAGCAGTTTATGGCCTCTTCCAGGGGGCGCTGATGGCTACACCTTC. It yields the protein CASSLWPLPGGADGYTF.

The V gene is TRBV20-1, the J gene TRBJ1-5; D unclear. Trimming shortened V by 4 bases and J by 2 bases, and 12 bases separated the two germline ends. Per germline, CDR1 DFQATT and CDR2 SNEGSKA (reference sequence). The CDR3 runs 14 residues. The CDR3 spells CSANSVQGNQPQHF. CDR3 DNA: TGCAGTGCTAACTCGGTGCAGGGCAATCAGCCCCAGCATTTT.

The rearrangement joins TRBV2 to TRBJ1-2; D unclear. Trimming pared 1 base from V and 5 bases from J, leaving 8 bases between. CDR1 and CDR2 (germline): SNHLY, FYNNEI. This CDR3 spans 13 amino acids. CDR3 residues: CASSEEQLYGYTF. The CDR3 coding sequence is TGTGCCAGCAGTGAAGAACAGCTGTATGGCTACACCTTC.

This clonotype turned up a few times. The rearrangement uses TRBV4-2 and TRBJ2-1; unclear D gene. V lost 0 bases to trimming and J lost 5 bases, with 11 bases between them. The CDR3 runs 15 residues. Germline CDR1 reads LGHNA; CDR2 reads YNFKEQ. In DNA form, the CDR3 reads TGTGCCAGCAGCCAAGATGTGGTCGCCGACAATGAGCAGTTCTTC. Its translation: CASSQDVVADNEQFF.

This clonotype was detected a few times. The chain uses TRBV12-3 or TRBV12-4 and TRBJ1-1; D gene unclear. CDR3 length: 14 amino acids. V was clipped by 3 bases and J by 0 bases, with 8 bases between them. CDR3 in amino acids: CASSFVVMNTEAFF. The CDR3 DNA sequence: TGTGCCAGCAGTTTCGTAGTCATGAACACTGAAGCTTTCTTT.

J is TRBJ1-4 and V is TRBV10-3; no firm D call. The CDR3 runs 12 residues. Deletions cut 10 bases from V and 8 bases from J, with 14 bases between. Germline loops: CDR1 ENHRY, CDR2 SYGVKD. The CDR3 loop reads CATSPAGEKLFF. Written as DNA, the CDR3 is TGTGCCACCAGCCCCGCAGGCGAAAAACTGTTTTTT.

The chain has TRBV6-2 or TRBV6-3 and TRBJ2-3; possible D gene TRBD2, 6 bases. The CDR3 length is 18 residues. V dropped 5 bases and J dropped 1 base, with 22 bases sitting between them. Germline V CDR1 and CDR2: MNHEY, SVGEGT. CDR3: CASSTGLPLGVGTDTQYF. As DNA, the CDR3 is TGTGCCAGCAGTACGGGACTCCCTCTGGGCGTGGGCACAGATACGCAGTATTTT.

The genes are TRBV20-1 and TRBJ2-1; 12 bases line up with TRBD2. This CDR3 has 16 amino acids. Trimming cost V 6 bases and J 0 bases; bases outside gene matches: 6. Germline-derived CDR1 and CDR2 are DFQATT and SNEGSKA (reference sequence). CDR3: CSALTSGSLSYNEQFF. The CDR3 bases are TGCAGTGCGCTGACTAGCGGGAGCCTCTCCTACAATGAGCAGTTCTTC.

This chain joins TRBV5-6 and TRBJ2-1, with D possibly TRBD2 on 6 matching bases. Trimming shortened V by 8 bases and J by 1 base, and 13 bases separated the two germline ends. Per the germline V gene, CDR1 is SGHDT and CDR2 is YYEEEE. The CDR3 length is 14 residues. DNA for the CDR3: TGTGCCAGTGGTCTGGCGGGATCCTACAATGAGCAGTTCTTC. Translation: CASGLAGSYNEQFF.

The genes are TRBV9 and TRBJ2-7; either TRBD1 or TRBD2 may supply D (5 bases each). Looked up from germline, CDR1 is SGDLS and CDR2 is YYNGEE. Trimming pared 3 bases from V and 0 bases from J, leaving 16 bases between. This CDR3 region has 16 residues. CDR3 in amino acids: CASSGRLGESSYEQYF. The DNA for the CDR3 is TGTGCCAGCAGCGGCAGGTTGGGGGAAAGCTCCTACGAGCAGTACTTC. Full variable domain (outside the CDR3, taken from reference TRBV9 and TRBJ2-7): DSGVTQTPKHLITATGQRVTLRCSPRSGDLSVYWYQQSLDQGLQFLIQYYNGEERAKGNILERFSAQQFPDLHSELNLSSLELGDSALYFCASSGRLGESSYEQYFGPGTRLTVT.

The chain carries TRBV9 and TRBJ2-1; no firm D call. Germline V gene lookup returns CDR1 SGDLS and CDR2 YYNGEE. The germline V and J ends were trimmed by 0 bases and 4 bases, with 11 bases remaining between them. This CDR3 region has 15 residues. CDR3 in DNA: TGTGCCAGCAGCGTAGGGCTGGAGCAGTACAATGAGCAGTTCTTC. Protein product: CASSVGLEQYNEQFF.

The V gene is TRBV5-1, the J gene TRBJ2-7; 15 bases align to TRBD2. The CDR3 runs to 20 residues. The germline gives CDR1 SGHRS, CDR2 YFSETQ. Trimming took 0 bases from V and 5 from J; bases not matched to a gene: 15. DNA for the CDR3: TGCGCCAGCAGCTTGGGCGTTTCGCCGGGACTAGCGGGAGGTCACAACGAGCAGTACTTC. Its protein product is CASSLGVSPGLAGGHNEQYF.

V and J are TRBV28 and TRBJ2-3; D tentatively fits TRBD1 or TRBD2 (5 bases each). Germline assignment: CDR1 MDHEN and CDR2 SYDVKM. The CDR3 totals 15 residues. V was pared by 1 base and J by 4 bases, with 12 bases between. The CDR3 here is CASSLSGLAADTQYF. The CDR3 DNA reads as TGTGCCAGCAGTTTATCAGGGCTAGCAGCAGATACGCAGTATTTT. Full variable domain (missing parts from reference TRBV28 and TRBJ2-3): DVKVTQSSRYLVKRTGEKVFLECVQDMDHENMFWYRQDPGLGLRLIYFSYDVKMKEKGDIPEGYSVSREKKERFSLILESASTNQTSMYLCASSLSGLAADTQYFGPGTRLTVL.

The table lists this clonotype with a count of one. The chain employs TRBV7-2 and TRBJ2-6, with a tentative D call TRBD1 (5 bases). Trimming cost V 5 bases and J 2 bases, with 10 bases left between them. The CDR3 is 15 residues long. CDR1 SGHTA and CDR2 FQGNSA come from the germline V gene. The CDR3 sequence is CASSLPTAGANVLTF. In DNA form, the CDR3 reads TGTGCCAGCAGCCTACCGACAGCTGGGGCCAACGTCCTGACTTTC.

This sequence joins TRBV18 and TRBJ2-7; TRBD1 matches 9 bases. CDR1 KGHSH and CDR2 LQKENI come from the germline V gene. This CDR3 comprises 15 residues. Trimming at V came to 0 bases and at J to 7 bases, leaving 7 bases not matched to a gene. CDR3 sequence: CASSPPTGGRSEQYF. The CDR3 nucleotides read TGTGCCAGCTCACCACCGACAGGGGGTCGCTCGGAGCAGTACTTC.

This clonotype was observed a handful of times. The chain joins TRBV19 to TRBJ1-1, with 11 bases matching TRBD1. Germline V gene lookup returns CDR1 LNHDA and CDR2 SQIVND (reference sequence). The CDR3 contains 14 residues. The trim removed 6 bases at V and 2 bases at J, leaving 2 bases unmatched. CDR3 loop: CASRGTGGNTEAFF. The CDR3 region has the DNA TGTGCCAGTAGAGGGACAGGGGGTAACACTGAAGCTTTCTTT.

This chain joins TRBV2 and TRBJ2-1; 9 bases are shared with TRBD2. This CDR3 has 15 amino acids. Germline V lookup: CDR1 SNHLY, CDR2 FYNNEI. Trimming removed 6 bases from V and 9 bases from J; junction bases left unmatched: 12. The CDR3 DNA reads TGTGCCAGCAGAGTCCAGGCGGGGGGGCCTGGTGAGCAGTTCTTC. Its translation: CASRVQAGGPGEQFF.

This clonotype has a handful of counts. V gene TRBV6-5 combines with J gene TRBJ1-4; D is ambiguous. V was pared by 0 bases and J by 0 bases, with 5 bases between. The CDR3 has 15 residues. Germline V lookup: CDR1 MNHEY, CDR2 SVGAGI. CDR3 bases: TGTGCCAGCAGTTACTCACAGTCAACTAATGAAAAACTGTTTTTT. It codes for CASSYSQSTNEKLFF.

This sequence joins TRBV28 and TRBJ1-1, with D possibly being TRBD1 (5 bases). Germline V lookup: CDR1 MDHEN, CDR2 SYDVKM. This CDR3 is built from 13 residues. Trimming stripped 8 bases from V and 1 base from J, with 11 bases between. Here the CDR3 reads CASEAGPNTEAFF. CDR3 nucleotide sequence: TGTGCCAGCGAGGCAGGGCCGAACACTGAAGCTTTCTTT.

Here the CDR3 DNA reads TGTGCCAGCAGTTACGGGGACCAGCGGGAGTCGTCCGGGGAGCTGTTTTTT. Residues: CASSYGDQRESSGELFF. J is TRBJ2-2 and V is TRBV6-2 or TRBV6-3; 8 bases are shared with TRBD2. J was trimmed by 6 bases and V by 2 bases; bases with no gene match: 11. There are 17 residues in the CDR3. Germline CDR1 reads MNHEY; CDR2 reads SVGEGT.

This clonotype was seen a few times. CDR3 in amino acids: CSATKLGDRNYEQYF. The CDR3, as DNA: TGCAGTGCTACTAAGCTCGGGGACAGGAACTACGAGCAGTACTTC. The chain is built from TRBV20-1 and TRBJ2-7; TRBD1 matches 8 bases. Germline values: CDR1 DFQATT, CDR2 SNEGSKA (reference sequence). With V trimmed by 4 bases and J by 3 bases, 11 bases remained unmatched. The CDR3 is 15 residues long.

V and J are TRBV7-2 and TRBJ2-1; D possibly matches TRBD1 or TRBD2 (7 bases each). Germline V gene sequence: CDR1 SGHTA, CDR2 FQGNSA. Trimming cost V 7 bases and J 2 bases, with 18 bases left between them. The CDR3 sequence is 16 residues long. As DNA, the CDR3 is TGTGCCAGCAAAAAGGGGGCGGGAGTCACCTACAATGAGCAGTTCTTC. The encoded protein is CASKKGAGVTYNEQFF.

The rearrangement uses TRBV23-1 and TRBJ1-5; D is uncertain. TRBV23-1 is an ORF, with its function uncertain. The V and J ends lost 4 bases and 3 bases respectively, with 22 bases between them. CDR3 length equals 18 residues. The CDR3, as DNA: TGCGCCAGCAGTCGAACAGATACCCTTCCCCCAGTCAATCAGCCCCAGCATTTT. Amino acid sequence: CASSRTDTLPPVNQPQHF.